The 26 T cell receptor beta chains in this list originate from one sample, sequenced in a study of T cell repertoires in cytomegalovirus infection. TCRdb fed the reads into MiXCR, producing one record per CDR3 protein. In the table there are some 440,000 distinct CDR3 sequences, about 33% of which are singletons. Material: PBMCs. Receptors originate from a human donor in good health (CMV status not recorded). Some clones in this sample may be carry-over from other donors' samples.

This clonotype appeared a few times. V gene TRBV6-6 combines with J gene TRBJ2-7; 9 bases are a match to TRBD1. CDR3 length equals 16 residues. With 4 bases clipped from V and 2 bases from J, the junction kept 9 bases outside the gene matches. Germline V gene lookup returns CDR1 MNHNY and CDR2 SVGAGI (reference sequence). Here the CDR3 reads CASSSYETGGTYEQYF. CDR3 coding DNA: TGTGCCAGCAGTTCATACGAAACAGGGGGCACCTACGAGCAGTACTTC.

The chain uses TRBV6-5 and TRBJ1-2; 7 bases match TRBD1. Germline values: CDR1 MNHEY, CDR2 SVGAGI. The CDR3 is 14 amino acids. V shed 9 bases, J shed 7 bases, and the junction held 14 bases outside the gene matches. CDR3 loop: CASVGTGVLVGYTF. The CDR3 coding sequence is TGTGCCAGTGTGGGAACAGGGGTTCTGGTTGGCTACACCTTC.

This clonotype was recorded at least ten times. The chain links TRBV7-2 to TRBJ1-2; a possible D gene is TRBD1 (5 bases). The CDR3 sequence is 13 residues long. CDR1 is SGHTA, CDR2 FQGNSA, per germline. V shed 3 bases and J shed 5 bases, with 10 bases lying between them. In nucleotides, the CDR3 is TGTGCCAGCAGCTTTGACAGAGATTATGGCTACACCTTC. Protein product: CASSFDRDYGYTF.

This clonotype was seen a handful of times. The rearrangement uses TRBV19 and TRBJ1-1; D may be TRBD1 (6 bases). With 2 bases removed from V and 10 bases from J, the gap between germline ends came to 20 bases. Germline-derived CDR1 and CDR2 are LNHDA and SQIVND (reference sequence). The length of the CDR3 is 15 residues. The CDR3 nucleotides read TGTGCCAGTAGTATACCTACCAATGACAGGCGCCGAGCTTTCTTT. It specifies CASSIPTNDRRRAFF.

A few counts support this clonotype. The V and J genes are TRBV20-1 and TRBJ1-2; D gene ambiguous. V was cut by 5 bases and J by 8 bases, with 18 bases left in between. Germline assignment: CDR1 DFQATT and CDR2 SNEGSKA (reference sequence). The CDR3 has 13 residues. The DNA of the CDR3 is TGCAGTGCTCCCCTTGGGGTAGCCTACGGCTACACCTTC. This translates into CSAPLGVAYGYTF.

This clonotype has ten or more counts. The chain couples TRBV7-8 to TRBJ2-1; D not certain. Trimming cost V 1 base and J 4 bases, with 14 bases left between them. This CDR3 has 16 residues. From germline, CDR1 is SGHVS and CDR2 FQNEAQ. For the CDR3, the DNA is TGTGCCAGCAGCTTAGTGGTGGAGTCGGTTTACAATGAGCAGTTCTTC. This encodes CASSLVVESVYNEQFF.

This clonotype was seen only a few times. The CDR3 region has the DNA TGTGCCAGCAGCCGCGGACAGGGGTGGTCCGGGGAGCTGTTTTTT. Translated, it gives CASSRGQGWSGELFF. The chain has TRBV7-6 and TRBJ2-2; TRBD1 aligns across 9 bases. V lost 5 bases to trimming and J lost 6 bases; unmatched junction nucleotides: 7. This CDR3 contains 15 residues. Germline CDR1 reads SGHVS; CDR2 reads FNYEAQ.

This clonotype was counted ten times or more. This chain connects TRBV4-1 to TRBJ2-3; 12 bases map to TRBD2. The CDR3 is 15 amino acids. Trimming cost V 5 bases and J 4 bases; bases outside gene matches: 4. CDR1 and CDR2 (germline): MGHRA, YSYEKL. CDR3 protein: CASSKLAGGADTQYF. CDR3 nucleotide sequence: TGCGCCAGCAGCAAACTAGCGGGGGGCGCAGATACGCAGTATTTT.

This chain connects TRBV3-1 to TRBJ1-1, with D possibly matching TRBD1 (5 bases). Germline CDR1 LGHDT, CDR2 YNNKEL (reference sequence). The V gene lost 3 bases and the J gene lost 0 bases, with 14 bases spanning the gap. The CDR3 totals 16 residues. CDR3 sequence reads: CASSHSNRQMNTEAFF. The CDR3 DNA is TGTGCCAGCAGCCATTCCAACCGACAGATGAACACTGAAGCTTTCTTT.

The chain carries TRBV7-2 and TRBJ1-4; D remains unclear. Trimming removed 5 bases at V and 6 bases at J, with 16 bases between. The CDR3 loop spans 15 amino acids. CDR1 is SGHTA, CDR2 FQGNSA, per germline. CDR3 sequence: CASSLQTPRDEKLFF. CDR3 nucleotides: TGTGCCAGCAGCCTTCAGACCCCAAGGGATGAAAAACTGTTTTTT.

The chain links TRBV20-1 to TRBJ2-7; D ambiguous. The CDR3 is made up of 15 amino acids. Germline values: CDR1 DFQATT, CDR2 SNEGSKA (reference sequence). The germline V and J ends were trimmed by 0 bases and 5 bases, with 17 bases remaining between them. CDR3 region: CSARDPGRQIHEQYF. CDR3 nucleotides: TGCAGTGCTAGAGATCCGGGTAGGCAGATCCACGAGCAGTACTTC.

The table lists this clonotype with many counts. The chain joins TRBV7-2 to TRBJ2-1; 13 bases are a match to TRBD2. This CDR3 has 19 residues. CDR1 is SGHTA, CDR2 FQGNSA, per germline. V shed 3 bases, J shed 0 bases, and the junction held 8 bases outside the gene matches. CDR3 region: CASSFMTSGGRSSYNEQFF. In DNA form, the CDR3 reads TGTGCCAGCAGCTTCATGACTAGCGGGGGGCGAAGCTCCTACAATGAGCAGTTCTTC. Variable domain in full (rest from reference TRBV7-2 and TRBJ2-1): GAGVSQSPSNKVTEKGKDVELRCDPISGHTALYWYRQSLGQGLEFLIYFQGNSAPDKSGLPSDRFSAERTGGSVSTLTIQRTQQEDSAVYLCASSFMTSGGRSSYNEQFFGPGTRLTVL.

The rearrangement links TRBV15 to TRBJ2-7; possibly TRBD1 or TRBD2 for D (5 bases each). V lost 1 base and J lost 6, with 16 bases in between. CDR1 and CDR2 (germline): LNHNV, YYDKDF (reference sequence). The CDR3 has 15 residues. CDR3 loop: CATSRVGLGESEQYF. CDR3 nucleotide sequence: TGTGCCACCAGCAGAGTTGGCCTGGGGGAGTCCGAGCAGTACTTC.

This clonotype appeared once. The gene calls are TRBV19 and TRBJ2-3, with D tentatively TRBD1 or TRBD2 (5 bases each). The germline CDR1 and CDR2 sequences are LNHDA and SQIVND (reference sequence). Deletions cut 3 bases from V and 3 bases from J, with 10 bases between. The CDR3 contains 14 residues. CDR3 bases: TGTGCCAGTAGTATCTTTGGGGGAACAGATACGCAGTATTTT. This sequence encodes CASSIFGGTDTQYF.

The chain has TRBV4-1 and TRBJ1-4; TRBD1 aligns across 11 bases. Germline loops: CDR1 MGHRA, CDR2 YSYEKL. The V and J ends lost 4 bases and 8 bases, in that order; junction bases with no gene match: 6. The CDR3 sequence is 15 residues long. This CDR3 reads CASSPTGTGGEKLFF. The CDR3 DNA is TGCGCCAGCAGCCCCACCGGGACAGGGGGAGAAAAACTGTTTTTT.

The chain links TRBV11-2 to TRBJ1-2; 11 bases fit TRBD1. V trimming: 5 bases; J trimming: 3 bases; junction bases outside the gene matches: 2. The CDR3 contains 14 residues. Germline assignment: CDR1 SGHAT and CDR2 FQNNGV. CDR3: CASSVGQGDYGYTF. CDR3 bases: TGTGCCAGCAGCGTGGGACAGGGGGACTATGGCTACACCTTC.

This clonotype was seen a single time. This likely comes from a read error, as the CDR3 has no conserved phenylalanine or tryptophan at its end. The V gene is TRBV7-2, the J gene TRBJ2-7; 8 bases agree with TRBD1. In germline, CDR1 is SGHTA, CDR2 FQGNSA. The ends lost 5 bases at V and 1 base at J; junction bases unmatched: 7. This CDR3 is 15 amino acids long. As DNA, the CDR3 is TGTGCCAGCAGCATAACCGGGACAGGTTCCTACGAGCAGTACTTA. It translates to CASSITGTGSYEQYL.

CDR3 DNA: TGTGCCAGCAGGGAGGCCAAGAGCTCCTACGAGCAGTACTTC. It encodes CASREAKSSYEQYF. The rearrangement links TRBV6-2 or TRBV6-3 to TRBJ2-7; possibly TRBD2 for D (5 bases). Trimming took 6 bases from V and 0 from J, leaving 12 bases between them. The CDR3 covers 14 residues. CDR1 and CDR2 from the germline V gene are MNHEY and SVGEGT.

Comment on this clonotype: Since a much larger clone is just one base distant, this may be a read error. This CDR3 is CASSFALAWGPKTQYF. CDR3 bases: TGTGCCAGCAGCTTCGCACTAGCGTGGGGGCCGAAGACCCAGTACTTC. This sequence joins TRBV7-2 and TRBJ2-5; tentative D call: TRBD2 (7 bases). V lost 3 bases, J lost 6 bases, and 20 bases lay in between. The CDR3 has 16 residues. In germline, CDR1 is SGHTA, CDR2 FQGNSA. Full variable domain (remainder filled in from reference TRBV7-2 and TRBJ2-5): GAGVSQSPSNKVTEKGKDVELRCDPISGHTALYWYRQSLGQGLEFLIYFQGNSAPDKSGLPSDRFSAERTGGSVSTLTIQRTQQEDSAVYLCASSFALAWGPKTQYFGPGTRLLVL.

Comments on this clonotype: The conserved final phenylalanine or tryptophan is absent from the CDR3, which likely points to a read error. As DNA, the CDR3 is TGCGCCAGCAGCATGGGACTAGCGGGGGCAGAGACCCAGTACTTA. It specifies CASSMGLAGAETQYL. The rearrangement joins TRBV5-1 to TRBJ2-5; TRBD2 agrees at 14 bases. With 4 bases clipped from V and 4 bases from J, the junction kept 3 bases outside the gene matches. CDR3 length: 15 amino acids. Germline V gene lookup returns CDR1 SGHRS and CDR2 YFSETQ.

This clonotype occurred a few times. The chain carries TRBV6-1 and TRBJ2-2; possibly TRBD1 for D (5 bases). Germline lookup yields CDR1 MNHNS and CDR2 SASEGT. This CDR3 spans 14 amino acids. The V gene lost 6 bases and the J gene lost 4 bases, with 12 bases spanning the gap. CDR3 bases: TGTGCCAGCAGCAACCAGGGTAGCACCGGGGAGCTGTTTTTT. Residues: CASSNQGSTGELFF.

The chain recombines TRBV7-9 with TRBJ1-5; 10 bases match TRBD1. V dropped 1 base and J dropped 7; count of bases not matched to a gene: 10. In germline, CDR1 is SEHNR, CDR2 FQNEAQ (reference sequence). The CDR3 consists of 17 residues. CDR3 DNA sequence: TGTGCCAGCAGCTTAGTCACTGGGACAGGGGTTTCCCAGCCCCAGCATTTT. Encoded protein: CASSLVTGTGVSQPQHF.

This clonotype appeared a few times. This rearrangement joins TRBV28 to TRBJ1-5; D unresolved. CDR3 size: 12 residues. The ends were cut back, 2 bases at V and 9 bases at J, with 8 bases in the middle. In germline, CDR1 is MDHEN, CDR2 SYDVKM. CDR3 DNA: TGTGCCAGCAGTTTAGGTCCGGGGCCCCAGCATTTT. This codes for CASSLGPGPQHF.

This clonotype occurred a few times. The chain joins TRBV6-1 to TRBJ2-7; 8 bases are a match to TRBD1. V gave up 3 bases and J gave up 1 base; unmatched junction bases: 11. Germline loops: CDR1 MNHNS, CDR2 SASEGT. The CDR3 consists of 17 residues. CDR3 protein: CASSDQRGQVFSYEQYF. The CDR3 DNA reads as TGTGCCAGCAGTGATCAAAGGGGACAGGTGTTTTCCTACGAGCAGTACTTC.

This clonotype came up many times. The rearrangement links TRBV7-2 to TRBJ2-7; no clear D. This CDR3 has 15 amino acids. Trimming shortened V by 3 bases and J by 0 bases, and 12 bases separated the two germline ends. CDR1 SGHTA and CDR2 FQGNSA come from the germline V gene. CDR3: CASSFTVGTSYEQYF. DNA for the CDR3: TGTGCCAGCAGCTTCACAGTCGGAACCTCCTACGAGCAGTACTTC.

Points on this clonotype: A read error is possible here, since a much larger clone lies one base away. This chain uses TRBV7-2 with TRBJ2-5, with D possibly being TRBD1 or TRBD2 (7 bases each). The length of the CDR3 is 16 residues. Germline V gives CDR1 SGHTA, CDR2 FQGNSA. V lost 5 bases and J 4 bases, leaving 20 bases between the germline ends. The DNA of the CDR3 is TGTGCCAGCAGCGCCTCCCAGGGGGGGGGGTTAGAGACCCAGTACTTC. It encodes CASSASQGGGLETQYF.